This T cell receptor beta chain appears in the sequencing data of a study of molecular identifiers for immune sequencing clone quantification. V was cut by 2 bases and J by 10 bases, with 18 bases left in between. The CDR3 extends over 15 amino acids. Germline CDR1 is MGHRA and CDR2 is YSYEKL. TCRdb recomputed calls from the PCR reads with MiXCR, one row per CDR3 protein. This table has about 640,000 distinct CDR3 sequences, about 20% appearing once. This clonotype was found many times. Its target is unknown. The study's findings and limits: It was shown that clones above 20 RNA copies held over 98% of effector molecules, but under 1% in naive cells.

Every naive CD8 library was made from between about 17,000 and 1,100,000 sorted cells with 10%, 30% or 50% RNA. The authors sorted naive CD8 T cells as CD8+CD4-CCR7+CD45RA+. The receptor's source is a human donor in good health. Some libraries in this study had Jurkat cell RNA spiked in. Sequences were obtained from naive CD8+ T cells from blood, with Jurkat cell RNA spiked in. As to subset: FACS-sorted CD8+CD4-CCR7+CD45RA+ naive T cells. The chain employs TRBV4-1 and TRBJ1-5, with TRBD1 as a possible D gene (6 bases). DNA of the CDR3: TGCGCCAGCAGCCAATTAAGGGGGACGAGGGGTCCCCAGCATTTT. This codes for CASSQLRGTRGPQHF.